These 17 T cell receptor beta chains were sequenced from one sample in a study of OX40 agonist ivuxolimab in advanced cancers. The protocol was immunoSEQ multiplex PCR, while the TCRdb copy is restricted to in-frame clones and leaves out a portion. The sample contains about 52,000 clones, around 80% of which appear only once. The material sequenced was CD4+ or CD8+ T cells sorted from blood, taken in a trial of the OX40 agonist ivuxolimab. The receptor source for this set is an adult with an advanced solid tumor such as melanoma, head and neck, liver or kidney cancer.

Turning to this clone: At one end the junction does not follow the germline gene, possibly because of a read error. This chain uses TRBV29-1 with TRBJ2-6; D gene ambiguous. Germline V gives CDR1 SQVTM, CDR2 ANQGSEA. This CDR3 region has 13 residues. The CDR3 reads CSVKISEANVLTF. The CDR3 DNA reads TGCAGCGTAAAAATCTCTGAGGCCAACGTCCTGACTTTC.

This clone was recorded once. V is TRBV5-1 and J is TRBJ2-3; D call uncertain. The V gene lost 0 bases and the J gene lost 0 bases, with 8 bases spanning the gap. The CDR3 consists of 15 residues. Germline V gene data show CDR1 as SGHRS and CDR2 as YFSETQ. In DNA form, the CDR3 reads TGCGCCAGCAGCTTGGTCGGCAGGAGCACAGATACGCAGTATTTT. This codes for CASSLVGRSTDTQYF.

The J gene is TRBJ2-2, the V gene TRBV28; possible D gene TRBD2, 6 bases. This CDR3 has 18 residues. Germline CDR1 MDHEN, CDR2 SYDVKM. Trimming took 3 bases from V and 7 from J, leaving 24 bases between them. The CDR3 nucleotides read TGTGCCAGCAGTTTCTCAATCCGGGACTTCACTTCGGGCGGGGAGCTGTTTTTT. Translation: CASSFSIRDFTSGGELFF.

This clone came up a few times. This chain links TRBV2 with TRBJ2-4, with 12 positions matching TRBD2. After removal of 5 bases from V and 2 bases from J, the junction contained 13 bases not matched to a gene. CDR3 length equals 19 residues. CDR1 is SNHLY and CDR2 is FYNNEI in the germline V gene. CDR3 DNA sequence: TGTGCCAGCAGTCCCCTGACTAGCGGGGGCCCCTCAACCAAAAACATTCAGTACTTC. It is translated as CASSPLTSGGPSTKNIQYF.

The V call is TRBV11-2, the J call TRBJ1-1, with D unresolved. Germline loops: CDR1 SGHAT, CDR2 FQNNGV. The CDR3 has 13 amino acids. Between the trimmed V and J ends, which lost 5 bases and 1 base, there was a span of 8 bases. This chain's CDR3 is CASSTSENTEAFF. The CDR3 nucleotides are TGTGCCAGCAGCACATCGGAGAACACTGAAGCTTTCTTT.

The chain uses TRBV2 and TRBJ2-5; 10 bases line up with TRBD2. Germline CDR1 and CDR2: SNHLY and FYNNEI. J was trimmed by 5 bases and V by 5 bases; bases with no gene match: 5. The length of the CDR3 is 14 residues. CDR3 protein: CASSTSGVAETQYF. DNA of the CDR3: TGTGCCAGCAGTACTAGCGGGGTAGCGGAGACCCAGTACTTC.

This rearrangement joins TRBV5-1 to TRBJ2-5; 15 bases align to TRBD2. Germline V lookup: CDR1 SGHRS, CDR2 YFSETQ. This CDR3 is built from 17 residues. Trimming cost V 4 bases and J 5 bases; bases outside gene matches: 9. The CDR3 sequence: CASSEGLAGGYGETQYF. DNA for the CDR3: TGCGCCAGCAGCGAGGGACTAGCGGGGGGCTATGGGGAGACCCAGTACTTC.

This rearrangement joins TRBV6-1 to TRBJ2-1; D is perhaps TRBD2 (5 bases). CDR3 length: 14 residues. The V end lost 3 bases, the J end lost 8 bases, and 14 bases lay between the germline ends. Germline V gene sequence: CDR1 MNHNS, CDR2 SASEGT. The CDR3 loop reads CASSDQLAVDEQFF. Written as DNA, the CDR3 is TGTGCCAGCAGTGACCAGCTAGCTGTGGATGAGCAGTTCTTC.

The chain joins TRBV7-8 to TRBJ1-6; D gene uncertain. Trimming removed 1 base from V and 8 bases from J, with 9 bases in between. Germline CDR1 reads SGHVS; CDR2 reads FQNEAQ. The CDR3 contains 14 residues. The CDR3 nucleotides read TGTGCCAGCAGCTTAGAGGGATATGATTCACCCCTCCACTTT. This codes for CASSLEGYDSPLHF. The entire variable domain, with the rest obtained from reference TRBV7-8 and TRBJ1-6, is as follows: GAGVSQSPRYKVAKRGQDVALRCDPISGHVSLFWYQQALGQGPEFLTYFQNEAQLDKSGLPSDRFFAERPEGSVSTLKIQRTQQEDSAVYLCASSLEGYDSPLHFGNGTRLTVT.

This clone appeared a few times. The chain uses TRBV5-1 and TRBJ1-5; D is unclear. The CDR3 runs to 14 residues. Germline V gives CDR1 SGHRS, CDR2 YFSETQ. V was shortened by 0 bases and J by 9 bases, with 13 bases between the two germline ends. CDR3 loop: CASSLALGSGPQHF. CDR3 coding DNA: TGCGCCAGCAGCTTGGCCTTGGGGAGCGGGCCCCAGCATTTT.

The rearrangement links TRBV6-5 to TRBJ1-2; 7 bases match TRBD1. This CDR3 spans 13 amino acids. The V gene's germline CDR1 is MNHEY and CDR2 SVGAGI. V lost 5 bases, J lost 8 bases, and 8 bases stayed unmatched. The CDR3 coding sequence is TGTGCCAGCAGTATTCAGGGGGGTTGGGGCTACACCTTC. This translates into CASSIQGGWGYTF.

This clone was found a few times. The chain joins TRBV7-2 to TRBJ1-1, with D hard to call. This CDR3 has 13 residues. V was clipped by 4 bases and J by 1 base, with 7 bases between them. Germline lookup yields CDR1 SGHTA and CDR2 FQGNSA. The chain's CDR3 is CASSYEQNTEAFF. CDR3 DNA sequence: TGTGCCAGCAGCTACGAACAGAACACTGAAGCTTTCTTT.

This chain links TRBV6-5 with TRBJ2-1; 7 bases align to TRBD2. The CDR3 consists of 14 residues. The V segment lost 8 bases and the J segment 9 bases; nucleotides outside the gene matches: 13. Germline V CDR1 and CDR2: MNHEY, SVGAGI. CDR3 bases: TGTGCCAGCGGGGAGGGGTCTTTGGTGGGTGAGCAGTTCTTC. It encodes CASGEGSLVGEQFF.

The chain has TRBV6-6 and TRBJ1-2; tentatively, D is TRBD1 (6 bases). The V gene's germline CDR1 is MNHNY and CDR2 SVGAGI (reference sequence). CDR3 length: 15 residues. The V gene lost 2 bases and the J gene lost 7 bases, with 17 bases spanning the gap. The CDR3 coding sequence is TGTGCCAGCAGTTACCGAACCCGGGGGCGAGGTGGCTACACCTTC. Protein product: CASSYRTRGRGGYTF.

The rearrangement joins TRBV5-4 to TRBJ1-2, with D possibly TRBD1 on 6 matching bases. Germline V gives CDR1 SGHNT, CDR2 YYREEE (reference sequence). V gave up 3 bases and J gave up 4 bases, with 31 bases separating them. CDR3 size: 20 residues. The CDR3 loop is CASSSVGGTRPGENTYGYTF. CDR3 coding DNA: TGTGCCAGCAGCTCCGTCGGTGGAACCCGGCCAGGGGAGAACACCTATGGCTACACCTTC.

This clone is classed as medium-sized. The gene calls are TRBV19 and TRBJ1-1; TRBD1 is a possible D gene (5 bases). Per germline, CDR1 LNHDA and CDR2 SQIVND (reference sequence). The germline V and J ends were trimmed by 5 bases and 0 bases, with 7 bases remaining between them. CDR3 length: 13 residues. CDR3 protein: CASSRQLNTEAFF. The CDR3 DNA is TGTGCCAGTAGTCGACAGTTGAACACTGAAGCTTTCTTT.

The rearrangement uses TRBV28 and TRBJ2-3; D gene unclear. Germline CDR1 MDHEN, CDR2 SYDVKM. The CDR3 spans 14 residues. Between the trimmed V and J ends, which lost 6 bases and 3 bases, there was a span of 13 bases. The CDR3 nucleotides are TGTGCCAGCAGCATAAGGGCGAGAACAGATACGCAGTATTTT. Protein sequence: CASSIRARTDTQYF.